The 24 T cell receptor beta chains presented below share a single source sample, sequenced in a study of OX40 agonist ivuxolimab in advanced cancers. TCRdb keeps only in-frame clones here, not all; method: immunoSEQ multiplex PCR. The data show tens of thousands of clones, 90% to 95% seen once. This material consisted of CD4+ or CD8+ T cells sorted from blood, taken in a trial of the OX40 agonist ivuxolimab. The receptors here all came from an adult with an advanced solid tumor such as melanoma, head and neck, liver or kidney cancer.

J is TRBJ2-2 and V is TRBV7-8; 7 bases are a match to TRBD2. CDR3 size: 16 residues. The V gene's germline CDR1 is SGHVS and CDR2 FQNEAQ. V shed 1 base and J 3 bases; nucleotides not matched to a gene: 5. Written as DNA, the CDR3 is TGTGCCAGCAGCTTAGACAGACTAGCTGACACCGGGGAGCTGTTTTTT. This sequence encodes CASSLDRLADTGELFF.

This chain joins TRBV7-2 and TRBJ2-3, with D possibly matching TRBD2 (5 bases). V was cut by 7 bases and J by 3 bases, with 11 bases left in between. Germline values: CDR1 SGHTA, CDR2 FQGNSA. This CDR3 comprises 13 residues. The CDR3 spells CASTDGGTDTQYF. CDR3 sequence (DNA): TGTGCCAGCACCGACGGCGGGACAGATACGCAGTATTTT.

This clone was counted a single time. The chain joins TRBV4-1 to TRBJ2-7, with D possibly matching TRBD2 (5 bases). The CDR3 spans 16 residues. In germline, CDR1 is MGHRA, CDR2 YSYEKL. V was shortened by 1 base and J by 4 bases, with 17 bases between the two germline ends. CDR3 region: CASSQGPGLAEYEQYF. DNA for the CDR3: TGCGCCAGCAGCCAAGGGCCGGGCCTAGCAGAATACGAGCAGTACTTC.

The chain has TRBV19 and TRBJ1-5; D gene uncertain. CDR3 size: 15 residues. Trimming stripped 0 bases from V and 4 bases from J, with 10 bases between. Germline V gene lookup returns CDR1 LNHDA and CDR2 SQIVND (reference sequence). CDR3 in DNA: TGTGCCAGTAGTATAGATATTGCAGGTAATCAGCCCCAGCATTTT. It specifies CASSIDIAGNQPQHF.

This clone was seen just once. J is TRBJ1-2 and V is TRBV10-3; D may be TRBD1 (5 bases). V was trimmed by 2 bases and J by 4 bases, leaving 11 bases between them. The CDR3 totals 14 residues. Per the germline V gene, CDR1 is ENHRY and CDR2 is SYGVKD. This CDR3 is CAISEGAESYGYTF. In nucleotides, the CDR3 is TGTGCCATCAGTGAGGGGGCAGAGTCCTATGGCTACACCTTC.

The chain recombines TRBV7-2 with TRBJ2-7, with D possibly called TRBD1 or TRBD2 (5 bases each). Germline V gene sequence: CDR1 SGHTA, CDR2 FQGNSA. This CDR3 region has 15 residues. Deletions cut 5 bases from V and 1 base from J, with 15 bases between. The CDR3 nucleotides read TGTGCCAGCAGCCTCTGGGGGATTTTATCCTACGAGCAGTACTTC. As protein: CASSLWGILSYEQYF.

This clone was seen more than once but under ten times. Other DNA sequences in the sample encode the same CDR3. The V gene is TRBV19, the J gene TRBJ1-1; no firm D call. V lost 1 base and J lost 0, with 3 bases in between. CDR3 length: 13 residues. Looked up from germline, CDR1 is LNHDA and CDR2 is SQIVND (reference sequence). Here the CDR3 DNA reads TGTGCCAGTAGTATAGCCTTGAACACTGAAGCTTTCTTT. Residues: CASSIALNTEAFF.

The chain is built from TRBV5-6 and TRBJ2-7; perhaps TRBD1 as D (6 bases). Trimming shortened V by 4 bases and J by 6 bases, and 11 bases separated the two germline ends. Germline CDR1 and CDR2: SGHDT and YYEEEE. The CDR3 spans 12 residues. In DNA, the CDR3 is TGTGCCAGCAGCACACGAGGGGGCGAGCAGTACTTC. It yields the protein CASSTRGGEQYF.

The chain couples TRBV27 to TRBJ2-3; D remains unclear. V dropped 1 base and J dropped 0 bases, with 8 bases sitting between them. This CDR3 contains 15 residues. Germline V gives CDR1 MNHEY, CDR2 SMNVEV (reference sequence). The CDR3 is CASSLLRSSTDTQYF. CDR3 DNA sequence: TGTGCCAGCAGTTTATTGCGCTCTAGCACAGATACGCAGTATTTT.

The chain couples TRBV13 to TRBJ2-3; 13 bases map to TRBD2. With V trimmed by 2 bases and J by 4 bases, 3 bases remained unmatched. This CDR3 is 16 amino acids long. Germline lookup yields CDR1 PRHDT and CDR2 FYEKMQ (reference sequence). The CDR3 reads CASSLIGLAGADTQYF. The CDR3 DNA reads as TGTGCCAGCAGCTTAATCGGACTAGCGGGAGCAGATACGCAGTATTTT.

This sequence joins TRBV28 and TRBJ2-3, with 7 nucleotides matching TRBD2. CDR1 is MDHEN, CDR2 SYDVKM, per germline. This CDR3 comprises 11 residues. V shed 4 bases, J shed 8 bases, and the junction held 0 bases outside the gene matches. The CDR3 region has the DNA TGTGCCAGCAGTTGGGGGGGTACGCAGTATTTT. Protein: CASSWGGTQYF.

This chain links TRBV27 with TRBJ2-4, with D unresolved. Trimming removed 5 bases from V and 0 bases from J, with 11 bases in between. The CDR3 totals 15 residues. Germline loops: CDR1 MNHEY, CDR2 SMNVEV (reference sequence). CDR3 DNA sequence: TGTGCCAGCAGTCCAGACGTTCTAGCCAAAAACATTCAGTACTTC. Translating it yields CASSPDVLAKNIQYF.

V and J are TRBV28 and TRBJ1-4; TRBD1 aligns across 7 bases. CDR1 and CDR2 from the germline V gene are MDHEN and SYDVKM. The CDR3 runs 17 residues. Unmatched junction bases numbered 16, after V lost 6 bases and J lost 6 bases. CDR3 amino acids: CASRGTGVGYPDEKLFF. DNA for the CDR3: TGTGCCAGCAGGGGAACAGGGGTGGGTTATCCCGATGAAAAACTGTTTTTT.

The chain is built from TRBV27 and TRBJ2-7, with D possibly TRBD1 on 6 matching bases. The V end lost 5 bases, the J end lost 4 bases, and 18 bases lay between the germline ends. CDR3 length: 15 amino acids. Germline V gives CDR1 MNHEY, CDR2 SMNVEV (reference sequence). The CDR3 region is CASSPSGGGFYEQYF. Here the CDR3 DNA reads TGTGCCAGCAGTCCAAGCGGTGGGGGCTTTTACGAGCAGTACTTC.

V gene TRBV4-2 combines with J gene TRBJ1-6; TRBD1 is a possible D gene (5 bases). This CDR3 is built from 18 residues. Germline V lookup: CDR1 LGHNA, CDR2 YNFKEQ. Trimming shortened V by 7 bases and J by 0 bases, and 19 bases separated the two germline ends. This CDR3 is CASTEGPAASSYNSPLHF. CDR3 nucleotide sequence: TGTGCCAGCACCGAGGGACCCGCTGCGAGCTCCTATAATTCACCCCTCCACTTT.

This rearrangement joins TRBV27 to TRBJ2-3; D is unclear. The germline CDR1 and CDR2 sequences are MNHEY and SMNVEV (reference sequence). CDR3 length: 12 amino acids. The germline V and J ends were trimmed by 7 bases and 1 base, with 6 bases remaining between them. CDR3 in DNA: TGTGCCAGCACTAAGGGCACAGATACGCAGTATTTT. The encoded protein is CASTKGTDTQYF.

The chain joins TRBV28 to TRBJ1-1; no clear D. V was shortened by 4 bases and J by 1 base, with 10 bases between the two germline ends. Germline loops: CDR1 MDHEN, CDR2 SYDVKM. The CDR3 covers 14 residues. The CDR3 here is CASSYPRGNTEAFF. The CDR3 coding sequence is TGTGCCAGCAGTTATCCTCGGGGGAACACTGAAGCTTTCTTT.

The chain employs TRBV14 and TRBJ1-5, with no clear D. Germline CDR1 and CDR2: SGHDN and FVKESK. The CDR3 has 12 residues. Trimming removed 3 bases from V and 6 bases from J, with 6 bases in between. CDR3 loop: CASSQGFQPQHF. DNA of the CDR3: TGTGCCAGCAGCCAGGGTTTTCAGCCCCAGCATTTT.

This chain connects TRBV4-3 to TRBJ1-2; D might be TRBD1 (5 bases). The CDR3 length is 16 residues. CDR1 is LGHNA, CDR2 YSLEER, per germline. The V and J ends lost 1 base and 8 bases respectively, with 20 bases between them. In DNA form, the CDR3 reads TGCGCCAGCAGCCAAGGGGTCAGGGACGACCGGGGCGGCTACACCTTC. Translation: CASSQGVRDDRGGYTF.

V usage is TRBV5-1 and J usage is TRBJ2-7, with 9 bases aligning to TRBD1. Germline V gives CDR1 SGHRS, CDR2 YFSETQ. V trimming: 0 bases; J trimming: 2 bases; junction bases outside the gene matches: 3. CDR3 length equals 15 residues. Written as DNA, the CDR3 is TGCGCCAGCAGCTTGGTTGGGACAGGGACCTACGAGCAGTACTTC. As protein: CASSLVGTGTYEQYF.

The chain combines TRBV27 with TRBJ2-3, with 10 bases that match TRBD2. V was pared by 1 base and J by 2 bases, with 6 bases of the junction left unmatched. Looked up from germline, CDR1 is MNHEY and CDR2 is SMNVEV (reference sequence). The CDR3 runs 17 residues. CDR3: CASSLLASGGSTDTQYF. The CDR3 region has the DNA TGTGCCAGCAGTTTATTGGCTAGCGGGGGTTCCACAGATACGCAGTATTTT.

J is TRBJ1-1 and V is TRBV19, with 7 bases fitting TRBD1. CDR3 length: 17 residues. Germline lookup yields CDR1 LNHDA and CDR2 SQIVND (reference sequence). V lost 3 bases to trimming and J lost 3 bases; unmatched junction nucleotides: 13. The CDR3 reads CASSMLGGGRLDTEAFF. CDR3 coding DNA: TGTGCCAGTAGTATGTTAGGAGGGGGCAGGTTGGACACTGAAGCTTTCTTT.

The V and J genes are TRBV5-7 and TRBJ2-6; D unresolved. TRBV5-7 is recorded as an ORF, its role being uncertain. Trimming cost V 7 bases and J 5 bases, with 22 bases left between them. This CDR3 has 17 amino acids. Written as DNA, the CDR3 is TGTGCCAGCTCTTGTCGTTGCGTACAAAGTCGGGCCAACGTCCTGACTTTC. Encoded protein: CASSCRCVQSRANVLTF.

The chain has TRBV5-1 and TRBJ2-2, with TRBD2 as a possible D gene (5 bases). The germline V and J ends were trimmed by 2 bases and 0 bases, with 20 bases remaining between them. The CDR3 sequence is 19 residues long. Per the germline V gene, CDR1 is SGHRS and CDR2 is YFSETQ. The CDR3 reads CASSFTTRGSEANTGELFF. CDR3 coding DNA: TGCGCCAGCAGCTTCACCACTCGAGGGTCTGAAGCGAACACCGGGGAGCTGTTTTTT.